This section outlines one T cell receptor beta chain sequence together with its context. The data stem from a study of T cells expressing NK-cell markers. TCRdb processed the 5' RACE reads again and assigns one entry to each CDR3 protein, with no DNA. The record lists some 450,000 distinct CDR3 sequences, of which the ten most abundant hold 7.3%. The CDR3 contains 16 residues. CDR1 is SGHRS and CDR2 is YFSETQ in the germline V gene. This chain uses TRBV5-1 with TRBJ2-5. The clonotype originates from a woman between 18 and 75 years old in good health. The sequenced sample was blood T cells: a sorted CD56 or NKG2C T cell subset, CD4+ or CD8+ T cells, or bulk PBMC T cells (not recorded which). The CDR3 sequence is CASSLGVGWNQETQYF.